This is a list of T cell receptor beta chains from one sample in a study of blood T cell repertoires in COVID-19. Using immunoSEQ multiplex PCR, the repertoire was profiled, and TCRdb retains in-frame clones only, with some absent. The table has about 33,000 clones, roughly 90% seen once. The material sequenced was peripheral blood. The receptors originated from a human donor in a cohort sampled during active COVID-19. Both conserved end residues are part of each CDR3. Each record gives: CDR3 length, D gene, J gene, clone size, V gene, CDR3 protein, CDR3 DNA. D genes are given only for firm matches. Rows may omit the clone size; those that give it use once, few, many or a size class.

length: 13
D: TRBD1
J: TRBJ2-7
size: once
V: TRBV28
CDR3: CASRGQGPYEQYF
DNA: TGTGCCAGCAGAGGACAGGGACCCTACGAGCAGTACTTC

length: 14
D: TRBD1
J: TRBJ1-2
size: .
V: TRBV7-9
CDR3: CASSSRQGAGGYTF
DNA: TGTGCCAGCAGCTCCAGACAGGGGGCGGGCGGCTACACCTTC

length: 16
D: TRBD2
J: TRBJ2-5
size: .
V: TRBV5-1
CDR3: CASSGGTSGGGETQYF
DNA: TGCGCCAGCAGCGGGGGGACTAGCGGAGGTGGGGAGACCCAGTACTTC

length: 12
D: .
J: TRBJ2-1
size: .
V: TRBV5-4
CDR3: CASSLGPAEQFF
DNA: TGTGCCAGCAGCTTGGGGCCTGCTGAGCAGTTCTTC

length: 15
D: .
J: TRBJ1-1
size: .
V: TRBV7-2
CDR3: CASSLAGGLSTEAFF
DNA: TGTGCCAGCAGCTTAGCGGGGGGTCTGAGCACTGAAGCTTTCTTT

length: 15
D: TRBD1
J: TRBJ2-3
size: .
V: TRBV2
CDR3: CASGRQGRGTDTQYF
DNA: TGTGCCAGCGGGCGACAGGGAAGGGGCACAGATACGCAGTATTTT

length: 15
D: TRBD1
J: TRBJ2-2
size: .
V: TRBV2
CDR3: CASRERTGNTGELFF
DNA: TGTGCCAGCAGGGAGAGGACAGGGAACACCGGGGAGCTGTTTTTT

length: 15
D: .
J: TRBJ2-7
size: .
V: TRBV5-1
CDR3: CASSLGRESGYEQYF
DNA: TGCGCCAGCAGCTTGGGAAGGGAGAGCGGGTACGAGCAGTACTTC

length: 14
D: .
J: TRBJ2-2
size: .
V: TRBV30
CDR3: CAWSGQGSTGELFF
DNA: TGTGCCTGGTCCGGGCAGGGGAGCACCGGGGAGCTGTTTTTT

length: 11
D: .
J: TRBJ2-1
size: .
V: TRBV6-2/TRBV6-3
CDR3: CASSFRDEQFF
DNA: TGTGCCAGCAGTTTTCGGGATGAGCAGTTCTTC

length: 14
D: TRBD1
J: TRBJ1-1
size: .
V: TRBV9
CDR3: CASSKGQLPTEAFF
DNA: TGTGCCAGCAGCAAGGGACAGCTCCCCACTGAAGCTTTCTTT

length: 13
D: TRBD2
J: TRBJ2-7
size: .
V: TRBV15
CDR3: CATSSFSGTEQYF
DNA: TGTGCCACCAGCAGTTTTAGCGGGACGGAGCAGTACTTC

length: 15
D: .
J: TRBJ1-5
size: .
V: TRBV11-2
CDR3: CASSLDRQPNQPQHF
DNA: TGTGCCAGCAGCTTAGATCGACAGCCAAATCAGCCCCAGCATTTT

length: 15
D: TRBD1
J: TRBJ2-3
size: .
V: TRBV28
CDR3: CASNRDSIGTDTQYF
DNA: TGTGCCAGCAACAGGGACAGTATAGGTACAGATACGCAGTATTTT

length: 15
D: .
J: TRBJ1-1
size: .
V: TRBV9
CDR3: CASSVLAGMNTEAFF
DNA: TGTGCCAGCAGCGTTCTCGCGGGCATGAACACTGAAGCTTTCTTT

length: 15
D: .
J: TRBJ1-3
size: .
V: TRBV24-1
CDR3: CATSDGHSSGNTIYF
DNA: TGTGCCACCAGTGATGGACACTCCTCTGGAAACACCATATATTTT

length: 14
D: TRBD2
J: TRBJ2-1
size: .
V: TRBV9
CDR3: CASSVLAGANEQFF
DNA: TGTGCCAGCAGCGTATTAGCGGGAGCAAATGAGCAGTTCTTC

length: 11
D: .
J: TRBJ2-1
size: .
V: TRBV7-8
CDR3: CASSFYYEQFF
DNA: TGTGCCAGCAGCTTTTACTATGAGCAGTTCTTC

length: 13
D: TRBD2
J: TRBJ2-7
size: .
V: TRBV7-7
CDR3: CASSSGISYEQYF
DNA: TGTGCTAGCTCTAGCGGGATCTCCTACGAGCAGTACTTC

length: 15
D: TRBD2
J: TRBJ2-1
size: .
V: TRBV7-3
CDR3: CASSLIPSGYNEQFF
DNA: TGTGCCAGCAGCTTAATTCCTAGCGGGTACAATGAGCAGTTCTTC

length: 18
D: .
J: TRBJ1-2
size: .
V: TRBV4-3
CDR3: CASSQGKRGGTLRYGYTF
DNA: TGCGCCAGCAGCCAAGGGAAGAGGGGAGGAACTCTACGCTATGGCTACACCTTC

length: 15
D: .
J: TRBJ2-1
size: .
V: TRBV4-2
CDR3: CASSQDRDSYNEQFF
DNA: TGTGCCAGCAGCCAAGATCGAGATTCCTACAATGAGCAGTTCTTC

length: 16
D: TRBD2
J: TRBJ2-7
size: .
V: TRBV7-8
CDR3: CASSSVTSGNLYEQYF
DNA: TGTGCCAGCAGCTCGGTAACTAGCGGGAACTTGTACGAGCAGTACTTC

length: 15
D: .
J: TRBJ2-3
size: .
V: TRBV6-6
CDR3: CASSPQRAGTDTQYF
DNA: TGTGCCAGCAGCCCACAGCGGGCGGGCACAGATACGCAGTATTTT

length: 15
D: .
J: TRBJ2-6
size: .
V: TRBV9
CDR3: CASSLAGSGANVLTF
DNA: TGTGCCAGCAGCTTGGCGGGTTCCGGGGCCAACGTCCTGACTTTC

length: 15
D: TRBD1
J: TRBJ1-2
size: .
V: TRBV9
CDR3: CASSAGDSPNYGYTF
DNA: TGTGCCAGCAGCGCAGGGGACAGCCCTAACTATGGCTACACCTTC

length: 15
D: TRBD1
J: TRBJ2-2
size: .
V: TRBV11-1
CDR3: CASSFTGGGSGELFF
DNA: TGTGCCAGCAGCTTTACAGGGGGAGGATCCGGGGAGCTGTTTTTT

length: 17
D: TRBD1
J: TRBJ2-6
size: .
V: TRBV18
CDR3: CASSPRTGLAGANVLTF
DNA: TGTGCCAGCTCACCTAGGACAGGACTCGCTGGGGCCAACGTCCTGACTTTC

length: 13
D: .
J: TRBJ2-7
size: .
V: TRBV28
CDR3: CASKPGISYEQYF
DNA: TGTGCCAGCAAGCCCGGGATCTCCTACGAGCAGTACTTC

length: 15
D: TRBD1
J: TRBJ1-2
size: .
V: TRBV2
CDR3: CASSKTGGANYGYTF
DNA: TGTGCCAGCAGTAAAACAGGGGGTGCTAACTATGGCTACACCTTC

length: 13
D: TRBD1
J: TRBJ1-2
size: .
V: TRBV7-3
CDR3: CASSLGQGYGYTF
DNA: TGTGCCAGCAGCCTCGGACAGGGGTATGGCTACACCTTC

length: 15
D: .
J: TRBJ2-3
size: .
V: TRBV5-1
CDR3: CASSLGRPSTDTQYF
DNA: TGCGCCAGCAGCTTGGGCAGGCCTAGCACAGATACGCAGTATTTT